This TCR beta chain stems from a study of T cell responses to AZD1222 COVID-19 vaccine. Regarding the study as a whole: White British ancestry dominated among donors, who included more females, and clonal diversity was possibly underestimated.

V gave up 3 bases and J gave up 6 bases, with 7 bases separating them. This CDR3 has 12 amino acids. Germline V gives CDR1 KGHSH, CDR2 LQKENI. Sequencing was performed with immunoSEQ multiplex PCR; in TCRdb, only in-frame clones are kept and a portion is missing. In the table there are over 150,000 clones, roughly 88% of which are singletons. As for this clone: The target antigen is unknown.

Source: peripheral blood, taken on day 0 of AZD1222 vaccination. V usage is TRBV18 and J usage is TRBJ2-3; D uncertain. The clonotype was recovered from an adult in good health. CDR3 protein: CASSPQSDTQYF. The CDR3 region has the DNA TGTGCCAGCTCACCCCAAAGTGATACGCAGTATTTT.